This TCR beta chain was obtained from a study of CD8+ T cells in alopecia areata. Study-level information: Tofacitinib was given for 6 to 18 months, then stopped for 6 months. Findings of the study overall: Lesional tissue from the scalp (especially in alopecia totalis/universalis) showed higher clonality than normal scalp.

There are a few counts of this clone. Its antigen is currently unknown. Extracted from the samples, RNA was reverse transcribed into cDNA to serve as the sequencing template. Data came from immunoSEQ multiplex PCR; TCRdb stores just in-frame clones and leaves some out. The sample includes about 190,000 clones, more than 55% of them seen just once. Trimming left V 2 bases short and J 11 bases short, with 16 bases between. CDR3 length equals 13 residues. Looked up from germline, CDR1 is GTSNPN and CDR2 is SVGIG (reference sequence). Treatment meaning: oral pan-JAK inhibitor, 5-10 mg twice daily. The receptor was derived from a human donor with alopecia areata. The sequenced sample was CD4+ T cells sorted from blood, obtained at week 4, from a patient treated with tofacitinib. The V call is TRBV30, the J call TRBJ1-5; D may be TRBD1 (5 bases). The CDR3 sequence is CAWSLANLQAQHF. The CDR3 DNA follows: TGTGCCTGGAGTCTGGCGAACTTACAGGCCCAGCATTTT.